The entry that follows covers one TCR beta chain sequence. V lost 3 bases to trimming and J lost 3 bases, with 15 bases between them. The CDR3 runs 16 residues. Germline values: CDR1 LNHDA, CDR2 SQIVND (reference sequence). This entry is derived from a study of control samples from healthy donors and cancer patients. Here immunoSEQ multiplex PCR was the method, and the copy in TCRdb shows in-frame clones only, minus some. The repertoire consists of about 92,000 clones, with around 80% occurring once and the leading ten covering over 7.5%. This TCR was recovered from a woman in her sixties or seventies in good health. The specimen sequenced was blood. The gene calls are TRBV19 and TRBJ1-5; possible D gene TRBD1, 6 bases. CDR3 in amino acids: CASSIGPTGNNQPQHF. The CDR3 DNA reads TGTGCCAGTAGTATCGGCCCTACAGGGAACAATCAGCCCCAGCATTTT.